This is a list of T cell receptor beta chains from one sample in a study of shared clonotypes between healthy human individuals. Method: immunoSEQ multiplex PCR; TCRdb's copy keeps in-frame clones and lacks some. The sample holds roughly 1,000,000 clones, 70% to 80% seen once. The specimen was memory CD4+ T cells from PBMCs. The receptors shown here come from a man aged 18 to 30 in good health. Some clones in this sample may be carry-over from other donors' samples. CDR3s include the opening cysteine and the closing phenylalanine or tryptophan. D genes are given only for firm matches. The size entry is marked missing in some rows and otherwise reads once, few, many or a size class.

cdr3_aa: CASSFGGTVSYEQYF; cdr3_nt: TGTGCCAGCAGTTTTGGGGGGACAGTCTCCTACGAGCAGTACTTC; clone_size: NA; d_call: NA; v_call: TRBV28; j_call: TRBJ2-7
cdr3_aa: CASSDSGLSTDTQYF; cdr3_nt: TGTGCCAGCAGTGATTCGGGACTTTCCACAGATACGCAGTATTTT; clone_size: NA; d_call: NA; v_call: TRBV6-6; j_call: TRBJ2-3
cdr3_aa: CAWSVLSRAEAFF; cdr3_nt: TGTGCCTGGAGTGTATTATCTCGGGCTGAAGCTTTCTTT; clone_size: NA; d_call: NA; v_call: TRBV30; j_call: TRBJ1-1
cdr3_aa: CASSLYQGDTEAFF; cdr3_nt: TGTGCCAGCAGTTTATATCAGGGGGACACTGAAGCTTTCTTT; clone_size: NA; d_call: TRBD1; v_call: TRBV27; j_call: TRBJ1-1
cdr3_aa: CASGVGGGTYEQYF; cdr3_nt: TGTGCCAGTGGAGTAGGGGGAGGGACCTACGAGCAGTACTTC; clone_size: NA; d_call: NA; v_call: TRBV19; j_call: TRBJ2-7
cdr3_aa: CASSSSGRVNEKLFF; cdr3_nt: TGTGCCAGCAGTTCCTCGGGACGGGTTAATGAAAAACTGTTTTTT; clone_size: NA; d_call: NA; v_call: TRBV28; j_call: TRBJ1-4
cdr3_aa: CAWSVLAAYGYTF; cdr3_nt: TGTGCCTGGAGTGTTCTCGCGGCCTATGGCTACACCTTC; clone_size: many; d_call: NA; v_call: TRBV30; j_call: TRBJ1-2
cdr3_aa: CATSRVQTIRGAFF; cdr3_nt: TGTGCCACCAGCAGAGTCCAGACTATAAGAGGAGCTTTCTTT; clone_size: NA; d_call: NA; v_call: TRBV15; j_call: TRBJ1-1
cdr3_aa: CASSIFRTGVLKPQHF; cdr3_nt: TGTGCCAGTAGTATATTCCGGACAGGGGTTTTAAAGCCCCAGCATTTT; clone_size: few; d_call: TRBD1; v_call: TRBV19; j_call: TRBJ1-5
cdr3_aa: CAISGGQGASGNTIYF; cdr3_nt: TGTGCCATCAGTGGGGGACAGGGGGCTTCAGGAAACACCATATATTTT; clone_size: NA; d_call: TRBD1; v_call: TRBV10-3; j_call: TRBJ1-3
cdr3_aa: CASSLDGRARETQYF; cdr3_nt: TGCGCCAGCAGCTTGGACGGGAGGGCACGGGAGACCCAGTACTTC; clone_size: few; d_call: TRBD2; v_call: TRBV5-1; j_call: TRBJ2-5
cdr3_aa: CASRSGTGYETQYF; cdr3_nt: TGTGCCAGCAGATCCGGGACAGGGTATGAGACCCAGTACTTC; clone_size: NA; d_call: TRBD1; v_call: TRBV6-4; j_call: TRBJ2-5
cdr3_aa: CASSLGRPGYTF; cdr3_nt: TGTGCCAGCAGCTTGGGCCGGCCAGGCTACACCTTC; clone_size: NA; d_call: NA; v_call: TRBV11-2; j_call: TRBJ1-2
cdr3_aa: CASSLSMVAASYEQYF; cdr3_nt: TGTGCCAGCAGTTTATCGATGGTAGCGGCCTCCTACGAGCAGTACTTC; clone_size: many; d_call: NA; v_call: TRBV27; j_call: TRBJ2-7
cdr3_aa: CASSYPPDRGGEKLFF; cdr3_nt: TGTGCCAGCAGTTACCCACCCGACAGGGGCGGTGAAAAACTGTTTTTT; clone_size: NA; d_call: TRBD1; v_call: TRBV6-6; j_call: TRBJ1-4
cdr3_aa: CATSRGLGGTGFGYTF; cdr3_nt: TGTGCCACCAGCAGAGGGTTGGGGGGCACTGGATTTGGCTACACCTTC; clone_size: NA; d_call: NA; v_call: TRBV15; j_call: TRBJ1-2
cdr3_aa: CASSPGIDRDYGYTF; cdr3_nt: TGCGCCAGCAGCCCAGGGATAGATAGGGATTATGGCTACACCTTC; clone_size: NA; d_call: NA; v_call: TRBV5-1; j_call: TRBJ1-2
cdr3_aa: CASSELVTEETQYF; cdr3_nt: TGTGCCAGCAGTGAGTTAGTGACAGAAGAGACCCAGTACTTC; clone_size: NA; d_call: NA; v_call: TRBV2; j_call: TRBJ2-5
cdr3_aa: CASSRGELPGEQYF; cdr3_nt: TGCGCCAGCAGCCGAGGGGAATTACCGGGAGAGCAGTACTTC; clone_size: NA; d_call: NA; v_call: TRBV5-1; j_call: TRBJ2-7
cdr3_aa: CASSLLAANTGELFF; cdr3_nt: TGTGCCAGCAGCTTACTAGCGGCGAACACCGGGGAGCTGTTTTTT; clone_size: many; d_call: TRBD2; v_call: TRBV7-3; j_call: TRBJ2-2
cdr3_aa: CASNSGTGLTGELFF; cdr3_nt: TGTGCCAGTAACTCCGGGACAGGGCTCACCGGGGAGCTGTTTTTT; clone_size: NA; d_call: TRBD1; v_call: TRBV19; j_call: TRBJ2-2
cdr3_aa: CASSDSPPGTATLF; cdr3_nt: TGTGCCAGCAGTGACTCACCCCCCGGGACCGCCACCCTGTTT; clone_size: NA; d_call: NA; v_call: TRBV6-4; j_call: TRBJ1-1
cdr3_aa: CASSQGQLGLAGSYNEQFF; cdr3_nt: TGTGCCAGCAGCCAAGGACAACTGGGACTAGCGGGATCCTACAATGAGCAGTTCTTC; clone_size: NA; d_call: TRBD2; v_call: TRBV4-2; j_call: TRBJ2-1
cdr3_aa: CASSIGPSLFF; cdr3_nt: TGTGCCAGTAGTATAGGGCCCTCGCTGTTTTTT; clone_size: NA; d_call: NA; v_call: TRBV19; j_call: TRBJ1-4
cdr3_aa: CASSPTYNEQFF; cdr3_nt: TGTGCCAGCAGTCCAACCTACAATGAGCAGTTCTTC; clone_size: NA; d_call: NA; v_call: TRBV27; j_call: TRBJ2-1
cdr3_aa: CASSTGQSSYEQYF; cdr3_nt: TGTGCCAGCAGTACGGGACAGAGCTCCTACGAGCAGTACTTC; clone_size: NA; d_call: TRBD1; v_call: TRBV6-6; j_call: TRBJ2-7
cdr3_aa: CASSAQGRSGNTIYF; cdr3_nt: TGTGCCAGCAGCGCTCAGGGGCGATCTGGAAACACCATATATTTT; clone_size: NA; d_call: NA; v_call: TRBV7-8; j_call: TRBJ1-3
cdr3_aa: CASSPGLAGVAYEQYF; cdr3_nt: TGCGCCAGCAGCCCCGGACTAGCGGGGGTGGCCTACGAGCAGTACTTC; clone_size: NA; d_call: TRBD2; v_call: TRBV5-1; j_call: TRBJ2-7
cdr3_aa: CASSGDTGSSPLHF; cdr3_nt: TGTGCCAGCAGTGGGGACACAGGGAGCTCACCCCTCCACTTT; clone_size: NA; d_call: NA; v_call: TRBV6-1; j_call: TRBJ1-6
cdr3_aa: CASRFDVGTGELFF; cdr3_nt: TGCGCCAGCAGGTTCGACGTCGGCACCGGGGAGCTGTTTTTT; clone_size: NA; d_call: NA; v_call: TRBV5-1; j_call: TRBJ2-2
cdr3_aa: CASTSPDRGPQPQHF; cdr3_nt: TGTGCCAGCACATCTCCGGACAGGGGGCCTCAGCCCCAGCATTTT; clone_size: once; d_call: TRBD1; v_call: TRBV6-1; j_call: TRBJ1-5
cdr3_aa: CSGAGGYTEAFF; cdr3_nt: TGCAGCGGGGCGGGAGGGTACACTGAAGCTTTCTTT; clone_size: few; d_call: NA; v_call: TRBV29-1; j_call: TRBJ1-1
cdr3_aa: CSAERVETQYF; cdr3_nt: TGCAGTGCAGAAAGGGTAGAGACCCAGTACTTC; clone_size: NA; d_call: NA; v_call: TRBV20-1; j_call: TRBJ2-5
cdr3_aa: CASSQQGFGVATEAFF; cdr3_nt: TGTGCCAGCAGCCAGCAGGGGTTCGGGGTAGCCACTGAAGCTTTCTTT; clone_size: NA; d_call: NA; v_call: TRBV28; j_call: TRBJ1-1
cdr3_aa: CASSLLLEDNEQFF; cdr3_nt: TGTGCCAGCAGCTTACTCCTAGAGGACAATGAGCAGTTCTTC; clone_size: NA; d_call: NA; v_call: TRBV7-6; j_call: TRBJ2-1
cdr3_aa: CASSLRAGPAYEQYF; cdr3_nt: TGTGCCAGCAGCTTAAGAGCGGGCCCTGCCTACGAGCAGTACTTC; clone_size: NA; d_call: NA; v_call: TRBV5-4; j_call: TRBJ2-7
cdr3_aa: CASSRQDTIYF; cdr3_nt: TGTGCCAGCAGCCGACAAGACACCATATATTTT; clone_size: NA; d_call: NA; v_call: TRBV11-2; j_call: TRBJ1-3
cdr3_aa: CASSPTAYEQYF; cdr3_nt: TGTGCCAGCAGCCCGACAGCCTACGAGCAGTACTTC; clone_size: NA; d_call: NA; v_call: TRBV6-6; j_call: TRBJ2-7
cdr3_aa: CAISEPDRFEEQYF; cdr3_nt: TGTGCCATCAGTGAACCTGACAGATTCGAGGAGCAGTACTTC; clone_size: NA; d_call: NA; v_call: TRBV10-3; j_call: TRBJ2-7
cdr3_aa: CASAPQVSTEAFF; cdr3_nt: TGTGCCAGCGCCCCACAGGTGTCCACTGAAGCTTTCTTT; clone_size: NA; d_call: NA; v_call: TRBV7-9; j_call: TRBJ1-1
cdr3_aa: CASSEHQGPYGYTF; cdr3_nt: TGTGCCAGCAGTGAACATCAAGGGCCCTATGGCTACACCTTC; clone_size: NA; d_call: NA; v_call: TRBV6-1; j_call: TRBJ1-2
cdr3_aa: CASSWDGSSYEQYF; cdr3_nt: TGTGCCAGCAGCTGGGACGGAAGCTCCTACGAGCAGTACTTC; clone_size: NA; d_call: NA; v_call: TRBV7-9; j_call: TRBJ2-7
cdr3_aa: CSAVVTEAFF; cdr3_nt: TGCAGCGCAGTTGTAACTGAAGCTTTCTTT; clone_size: many; d_call: NA; v_call: TRBV29-1; j_call: TRBJ1-1
cdr3_aa: CASSGGETGSLNEQFF; cdr3_nt: TGCGCCAGCAGCGGGGGTGAAACAGGGAGCCTCAATGAGCAGTTCTTC; clone_size: NA; d_call: NA; v_call: TRBV5-1; j_call: TRBJ2-1
cdr3_aa: CASSLSTSGRTYNEQFF; cdr3_nt: TGTGCCAGCAGCTTATCGACTAGCGGGAGGACCTACAATGAGCAGTTCTTC; clone_size: NA; d_call: TRBD2; v_call: TRBV7-2; j_call: TRBJ2-1
cdr3_aa: CASSLVFRDDYGYTF; cdr3_nt: TGCGCCAGCAGCTTGGTTTTTAGGGACGACTATGGCTACACCTTC; clone_size: once; d_call: NA; v_call: TRBV5-1; j_call: TRBJ1-2
cdr3_aa: CSVDLGETQYF; cdr3_nt: TGCAGCGTGGACCTCGGGGAGACCCAGTACTTC; clone_size: NA; d_call: NA; v_call: TRBV29-1; j_call: TRBJ2-5
cdr3_aa: CASSLQGGRYTEAFF; cdr3_nt: TGTGCCAGCAGCTTACAAGGGGGGCGGTACACTGAAGCTTTCTTT; clone_size: NA; d_call: NA; v_call: TRBV7-2; j_call: TRBJ1-1
cdr3_aa: CASSQGAGGGNTIYF; cdr3_nt: TGCGCCAGCAGCCAAGGAGCAGGGGGCGGAAACACCATATATTTT; clone_size: NA; d_call: TRBD1; v_call: TRBV4-1; j_call: TRBJ1-3